The present entry profiles one T cell receptor beta chain with its context. Its target antigen remains unknown. No base-level quality is on record; no much larger clone is a single base apart. The germline V gene provides CDR1 MGHDK and CDR2 SYGVNS. V is shortened by 1 base, J by 4 bases, and the region joining them spans 11 bases. Counted from cysteine to phenylalanine, this CDR3 has 15 amino acids. Only the CDR3 part of the read is kept: 45 bases, read in frame from the first base. The record originates from a study of beta chain features in type 1 diabetes (dated by TCRdb to the late 2010s). In the study overall: Patients and healthy donors did not differ in mean age, gender distribution, total cell number or subset yield. A total of 85 million to 140 million sorted cells were examined across all samples, and a strong correlation was observed between cell number per subset and RNA yield. The study compared the TCRB repertoires of sorted circulating CD4+ T cell subsets in recently diagnosed type 1 diabetes patients with those in matched healthy donors. Whereas all 28 donors provided naive and central memory subsets, regulatory and stem cell-like memory subsets were isolated from just 8 patients and roughly 8 healthy donors. Study-wide findings and limitations: In all four CD4+ subsets, TCRB CDR3 length was moderately but significantly shorter in type 1 diabetes patients. Because cDNA rather than genomic DNA was sequenced, highly expressing activated cells could have been over-represented, although no difference in activation and CD3 levels was found between groups. Because small numbers of individuals were included in the HLA sub-analyses, any influence of HLA type on TCRB rearrangement was left unresolved. Shorter templates might be favored by PCR, yet because patient and control samples were amplified and corrected together, any such skew would affect both groups equally. At VDJ recombination sites, type 1 diabetes patients had fewer insertions and more deleted nucleotides, which implies abnormalities in thymic rearrangement. Naive, central memory and regulatory TCRB repertoires appeared to be more alike among patients than among healthy donors.

All of the isolated RNA was reverse transcribed with the High Capacity cDNA Reverse Transcription Kit, so expressed TCRB transcripts were sequenced. Deep immunoSEQ sequencing was applied to naive, central memory and regulatory T cell samples, giving an average of around 3.4 million total reads per sample. Sorted cells were lysed in RLT buffer and RNA was extracted with DNase-treated RNeasy Micro or Mini kits, depending on cell number. To prevent cross-contamination, each cell subset was processed individually, whereas patient and healthy donor samples were processed jointly. TCRB sequences were amplified from cDNA with the immunoSEQ multiplex PCR, producing 87-bp fragments spanning the CDR3 region. Sequencing of the amplicons was done on the Illumina HiSeq platform. The source study handled its data this way. PCR bias was computationally corrected using synthetic template baselines, reads within Hamming distance 2 were collapsed, and singletons that could not be merged were discarded. Reads were aligned against IMGT to assign V, D and J genes, CDR3 length and insertions or deletions at six rearrangement sites. Within each subset, clonotype counts were normalized to sorted cell number, and only after that were true diversity and Gini coefficients computed with the tcR R package. The overlap coefficient, calculated on TCRB nucleotide sequences, was used to measure repertoire sharing. Out-of-frame TCRB sequences from naive cells were analyzed as a proxy for the pre-selection repertoire. TCRdb stores this immuneACCESS table with in-frame sequences only. Part of the clones is absent; in the studies checked, under half of the shortfall reflects unresolved V genes, and no reason is known for the rest. For V, J and clone size, that table is used; D and trimming come from the DNA. Counted in this sample were 430,000 or so clones; approximately 10% of them appeared once. Around 0.05% of the sample rests with the top ten.

A single peripheral blood draw of around 120 mL on average was collected from each donor into heparinised tubes. Naive, central memory, regulatory and stem cell-like memory CD4+ T cells were sorted on a BD FACSAria II using a panel including CD45RO, CCR7, CD25, CD127, CD95 and CD27. All sorted populations exceeded 95% purity. Right away, PBMCs were isolated by Lymphoprep density gradient centrifugation and were stained directly, with no culture step. So that batch effects would be minimized, each experiment stained and sorted samples in pairs, pairing one healthy donor with one patient. The sequenced sample was naive CD4+ T cells from blood. The cell subset or site label, read with the paper, signifies: true naive CD4+ T cells. The chain links TRBV25-1 with TRBJ2-1, with a tentative D gene TRBD1 over 5 matching bases. The clonotype comes from a woman under 30 in good health. The DNA reads as follows: TGTGCCAGCAGTGAATTAGTAAAGGGGTACAATGAGCAGTTCTTC. This yields the protein CASSELVKGYNEQFF.